The rows below give T cell receptor beta chains drawn from one sample of a study of human T cells and chemical hapten exposure. Using its own MiXCR run on the RACE reads, TCRdb lists one record per CDR3 protein. This table holds about 82,000 distinct CDR3 sequences, 6.6% found once. Source: whole blood, taken in connection with sensitization to the hapten diphenylcyclopropenone (DPC). Every receptor here comes from a woman in her twenties or thirties with alopecia areata. Some clones in this sample may be carry-over from other donors' samples. Each CDR3 is given with its conserved first and last residue. D genes are given only for firm matches. Clone size is given for some rows only: seen once, a few or many times, or a class if the clone is expanded.

v_call: TRBV12-3/TRBV12-4
d_call: TRBD1
j_call: TRBJ1-5
clone_size: -
cdr3_nt: TGTGCCAGCAGACTTGGACAGGGAAACAATCAGCCCCAGCATTTT
cdr3_aa: CASRLGQGNNQPQHF

v_call: TRBV7-2
d_call: -
j_call: TRBJ2-3
clone_size: many
cdr3_nt: TGTGCCAGCAGCCCTGGGGGGCGGGTAGGCACAGATACGCAGTATTTT
cdr3_aa: CASSPGGRVGTDTQYF

v_call: TRBV5-1
d_call: -
j_call: TRBJ1-1
clone_size: few
cdr3_nt: TGCGCCAGCAGCTTGGACGCAACGAACACTGAAGCTTTCTTT
cdr3_aa: CASSLDATNTEAFF

v_call: TRBV29-1
d_call: -
j_call: TRBJ2-1
clone_size: many
cdr3_nt: TGCAGCGTTGTTGGGACACTTAAGGTCAATGAGCAGTTCTTC
cdr3_aa: CSVVGTLKVNEQFF

v_call: TRBV12-3/TRBV12-4
d_call: -
j_call: TRBJ1-1
clone_size: many
cdr3_nt: TGTGCCAGCACCTTCGGAGGGGATGAGCGTACTGAAGCTTTCTTT
cdr3_aa: CASTFGGDERTEAFF

v_call: TRBV20-1
d_call: TRBD2
j_call: TRBJ2-1
clone_size: -
cdr3_nt: TGCAGTGCCCCGACTAGCGGGGTTAGCTCCTACAATGAGCAGTTCTTC
cdr3_aa: CSAPTSGVSSYNEQFF

v_call: TRBV10-3
d_call: -
j_call: TRBJ2-1
clone_size: few
cdr3_nt: TGTGCCATCCAGGGGGGGGGTGGATACAATGAGCAGTTCTTC
cdr3_aa: CAIQGGGGYNEQFF

v_call: TRBV7-2
d_call: -
j_call: TRBJ2-7
clone_size: many
cdr3_nt: TGTGCCAGCAGCTTAGCGGTAGGCGGGCACGAGCAGTACTTC
cdr3_aa: CASSLAVGGHEQYF

v_call: TRBV3-1
d_call: -
j_call: TRBJ1-2
clone_size: -
cdr3_nt: TGTGCCAGCAGCCATGAGACTTACAACTATGGCTACACCTTC
cdr3_aa: CASSHETYNYGYTF

v_call: TRBV6-6
d_call: -
j_call: TRBJ2-3
clone_size: -
cdr3_nt: TGTGCCAGCAACGGGGGCGCAGATACGCAGTATTTT
cdr3_aa: CASNGGADTQYF

v_call: TRBV6-2/TRBV6-3
d_call: -
j_call: TRBJ1-5
clone_size: many
cdr3_nt: TGTGCCAGCAGTTACTCGAGACCGGCTACTTATAGCAATCAGCCCCAGCATTTT
cdr3_aa: CASSYSRPATYSNQPQHF

v_call: TRBV6-6
d_call: -
j_call: TRBJ1-1
clone_size: few
cdr3_nt: TGTGCCAGCAGTTCGGACGTGACGGTAACTGAAGCTTTCTTT
cdr3_aa: CASSSDVTVTEAFF

v_call: TRBV21-1
d_call: -
j_call: TRBJ2-6
clone_size: few
cdr3_nt: TGTGCCAGCAGCAAGTCAGGGGGGGCCAACGTCCTGACTTTC
cdr3_aa: CASSKSGGANVLTF

v_call: TRBV10-3
d_call: -
j_call: TRBJ1-1
clone_size: many
cdr3_nt: TGTGCCATCAGTGACCTTGACGTGAAGGACACTGAAGCTTTCTTT
cdr3_aa: CAISDLDVKDTEAFF

v_call: TRBV27
d_call: -
j_call: TRBJ2-7
clone_size: few
cdr3_nt: TGTGCCAGCAGTCCGGGGACACGGACACTGTACGAGCAGTACTTC
cdr3_aa: CASSPGTRTLYEQYF

v_call: TRBV7-9
d_call: -
j_call: TRBJ2-1
clone_size: many
cdr3_nt: TGTGCCAGCAGGAAAGAGGTGGACAATGAGCAGTTCTTC
cdr3_aa: CASRKEVDNEQFF

v_call: TRBV11-2
d_call: -
j_call: TRBJ2-1
clone_size: many
cdr3_nt: TGTGCCAGCAGCTTAGGGTTAAGGAATGAGCAGTTCTTC
cdr3_aa: CASSLGLRNEQFF

v_call: TRBV7-2
d_call: -
j_call: TRBJ1-5
clone_size: few
cdr3_nt: TGTGCCAGCAGCTCCGGACAGAACAATCAGCCCCAGCATTTT
cdr3_aa: CASSSGQNNQPQHF

v_call: TRBV6-5
d_call: -
j_call: TRBJ1-1
clone_size: many
cdr3_nt: TGTGCCAGCAGTTACAGGGGAATGAACACTGAAGCTTTCTTT
cdr3_aa: CASSYRGMNTEAFF

v_call: TRBV12-3/TRBV12-4
d_call: -
j_call: TRBJ2-3
clone_size: many
cdr3_nt: TGTGCCAGCAGGAGCACAGATACGCAGTATTTT
cdr3_aa: CASRSTDTQYF

v_call: TRBV18
d_call: -
j_call: TRBJ2-2
clone_size: few
cdr3_nt: TGTGCCAGCTCACCAAGGCAGCCGGGGGACACCGGGGAGCTGTTTTTT
cdr3_aa: CASSPRQPGDTGELFF

v_call: TRBV12-3/TRBV12-4
d_call: -
j_call: TRBJ2-1
clone_size: many
cdr3_nt: TGTGCCAGCAGCGCACGGGGGACGCGAAACAATGAGCAGTTCTTC
cdr3_aa: CASSARGTRNNEQFF

v_call: TRBV18
d_call: TRBD1
j_call: TRBJ1-1
clone_size: -
cdr3_nt: TGTGCCAGCTCACCTGTAACAGGGGGCTTGGGCCCAGCCACTGAAGCTTTCTTT
cdr3_aa: CASSPVTGGLGPATEAFF

v_call: TRBV18
d_call: TRBD1
j_call: TRBJ1-4
clone_size: many
cdr3_nt: TGTGCCAGCTCACGACAGGGAACCGTTAATGAAAAACTGTTTTTT
cdr3_aa: CASSRQGTVNEKLFF

v_call: TRBV20-1
d_call: TRBD2
j_call: TRBJ2-5
clone_size: many
cdr3_nt: TGCAGTGCCTCCGGGACTAGCGGGGAGACCCAGTACTTC
cdr3_aa: CSASGTSGETQYF

v_call: TRBV6-5
d_call: TRBD1
j_call: TRBJ1-2
clone_size: few
cdr3_nt: TGTGCCAGCAGACCCCCACAGGGGCCTAACTATGGCTACACCTTC
cdr3_aa: CASRPPQGPNYGYTF

v_call: TRBV11-2
d_call: -
j_call: TRBJ2-3
clone_size: few
cdr3_nt: TGTGCCAGCAGCTTAGGCCACTCAGATACGCAGTATTTT
cdr3_aa: CASSLGHSDTQYF

v_call: TRBV10-2
d_call: TRBD2
j_call: TRBJ2-3
clone_size: -
cdr3_nt: TGCGCCACGCGCCAGGGACTAGCGGCTGATACGCAGTATTTT
cdr3_aa: CATRQGLAADTQYF

v_call: TRBV3-1
d_call: TRBD2
j_call: TRBJ2-1
clone_size: few
cdr3_nt: TGTGCCAGCAGCTCACTAGCGGGGGGTCCCTACAATGAGCAGTTCTTC
cdr3_aa: CASSSLAGGPYNEQFF

v_call: TRBV29-1
d_call: -
j_call: TRBJ1-1
clone_size: many
cdr3_nt: TGCAGCGTTGAACCGCCTGGGTCAGTGAACACTGAAGCTTTCTTT
cdr3_aa: CSVEPPGSVNTEAFF

v_call: TRBV27
d_call: TRBD1
j_call: TRBJ2-7
clone_size: many
cdr3_nt: TGTGCCAGCAGCCGGGACAGCTCCTACGAGCAGTACTTC
cdr3_aa: CASSRDSSYEQYF

v_call: TRBV20-1
d_call: -
j_call: TRBJ1-6
clone_size: few
cdr3_nt: TGCAGTGCTAGAGAGGGGCCGGTGGCTTCACCCCTCCACTTT
cdr3_aa: CSAREGPVASPLHF

v_call: TRBV6-5
d_call: -
j_call: TRBJ2-4
clone_size: many
cdr3_nt: TGTGCCAGCAGACCGACAGGCGCACTAAACATTCAGTACTTC
cdr3_aa: CASRPTGALNIQYF

v_call: TRBV30
d_call: -
j_call: TRBJ1-2
clone_size: -
cdr3_nt: TGTGCCTGGAGTGGGCAGGGGATATCGGATGGCTACACCTTC
cdr3_aa: CAWSGQGISDGYTF

v_call: TRBV2
d_call: -
j_call: TRBJ2-6
clone_size: many
cdr3_nt: TGTGCCAGCAGGGGAGCTGGGACGGCTGGGGCCAACGTCCTGACTTTC
cdr3_aa: CASRGAGTAGANVLTF

v_call: TRBV12-3/TRBV12-4
d_call: TRBD1
j_call: TRBJ1-2
clone_size: many
cdr3_nt: TGTGCCAGCAGTGAAACCGACAGGGTGCAGTCCTATGGCTACACCTTC
cdr3_aa: CASSETDRVQSYGYTF

v_call: TRBV20-1
d_call: -
j_call: TRBJ1-3
clone_size: few
cdr3_nt: TGCAGTGCTAGAGATTCGGGGTCTGGAAACACCATATATTTT
cdr3_aa: CSARDSGSGNTIYF

v_call: TRBV5-1
d_call: -
j_call: TRBJ2-5
clone_size: few
cdr3_nt: TGCGCCAGCAGCTTGGTGGCAGGGACCCGTGACCAGTACTTC
cdr3_aa: CASSLVAGTRDQYF

v_call: TRBV29-1
d_call: -
j_call: TRBJ1-2
clone_size: many
cdr3_nt: TGCAGCGTTGACCAGGACTTGAACTCCGGCTACACCTTC
cdr3_aa: CSVDQDLNSGYTF

v_call: TRBV5-1
d_call: -
j_call: TRBJ1-2
clone_size: -
cdr3_nt: TGCGCCAGCAGCTTGGGCAACAGGGATAACTATGGCTACACCTTC
cdr3_aa: CASSLGNRDNYGYTF

v_call: TRBV2
d_call: TRBD1
j_call: TRBJ2-7
clone_size: many
cdr3_nt: TGTGCCAGCAGGGGTACAGGGGCCTACGAGCAGTACTTC
cdr3_aa: CASRGTGAYEQYF

v_call: TRBV29-1
d_call: -
j_call: TRBJ1-2
clone_size: -
cdr3_nt: TGCAGCGGGGGAAACTCCGCGAATGGCTACACCTTC
cdr3_aa: CSGGNSANGYTF

v_call: TRBV7-9
d_call: TRBD1
j_call: TRBJ2-2
clone_size: many
cdr3_nt: TGTGCCAGCAGCGCCGGGGACAGAGATATCACCGGGGAGCTGTTTTTT
cdr3_aa: CASSAGDRDITGELFF